Each of the 16 T cell receptor beta chains below was sequenced from the same sample in a study of shared clonotypes between healthy human individuals. Method: immunoSEQ multiplex PCR; TCRdb's copy keeps in-frame clones and lacks some. This table has hundreds of thousands of clones, approximately 95% appearing once. Naivety among CD8 cells was defined by CD45RO negativity and positive CCR7 selection, thereby excluding terminally differentiated effector memory CD45RA+ cells. The sample comprised naive CD8+ T cells sorted from blood. These receptors were obtained from a woman aged 25-40 years in good health.

This clone has only one observation. This chain joins TRBV28 and TRBJ1-1; 7 bases are a match to TRBD1. The CDR3 loop spans 16 amino acids. Germline assignment: CDR1 MDHEN and CDR2 SYDVKM. V was pared by 1 base and J by 6 bases, with 11 bases of the junction left unmatched. The CDR3 loop is CASSLSPQGGFAEAFF. CDR3 DNA sequence: TGTGCCAGCAGTTTATCCCCGCAGGGGGGATTTGCTGAAGCTTTCTTT.

This chain joins TRBV6-1 and TRBJ1-2; 9 bases match TRBD1. V dropped 0 bases and J dropped 2; count of bases not matched to a gene: 1. This CDR3 has 15 residues. Per the germline V gene, CDR1 is MNHNS and CDR2 is SASEGT. As DNA, the CDR3 is TGTGCCAGCAGTGAAGCAGGACAGGGGAACTATGGCTACACCTTC. It yields the protein CASSEAGQGNYGYTF.

The chain employs TRBV4-1 and TRBJ2-5, with D unresolved. In germline, CDR1 is MGHRA, CDR2 YSYEKL. This CDR3 comprises 15 residues. The V gene lost 4 bases and the J gene lost 7 bases, with 19 bases spanning the gap. In DNA form, the CDR3 reads TGCGCCAGCAGCCCCGCCGGTACCCGCCATGCGACCCAGTACTTC. It is translated as CASSPAGTRHATQYF.

The chain combines TRBV28 with TRBJ2-7, with D possibly being TRBD1 or TRBD2 (5 bases each). CDR1 is MDHEN and CDR2 is SYDVKM in the germline V gene. V was cut by 10 bases and J by 2 bases, with 21 bases left in between. The CDR3 has 15 residues. The CDR3 loop is CATFGRGGYTYEQYF. In nucleotides, the CDR3 is TGTGCCACCTTCGGCCGGGGCGGCTACACCTACGAGCAGTACTTC.

The chain recombines TRBV27 with TRBJ1-1; TRBD1 might be the D (5 bases). V dropped 4 bases and J dropped 1 base, with 10 bases sitting between them. Germline V gene lookup returns CDR1 MNHEY and CDR2 SMNVEV (reference sequence). This CDR3 spans 14 amino acids. The CDR3 sequence: CASSSYGQNTEAFF. The DNA for the CDR3 is TGTGCCAGCAGTTCTTACGGACAGAACACTGAAGCTTTCTTT.

The chain employs TRBV28 and TRBJ1-2, with a possible D match to TRBD1 (5 bases). V lost 3 bases and J lost 11, with 10 bases in between. The CDR3 consists of 11 residues. Germline V gives CDR1 MDHEN, CDR2 SYDVKM. The CDR3 DNA follows: TGTGCCAGCAGTTTTTACCAGGGTTACACCTTC. It encodes CASSFYQGYTF.

The chain employs TRBV5-1 and TRBJ2-3, with D perhaps given as TRBD1 or TRBD2 (5 bases each). CDR3 length equals 15 residues. Trimming stripped 6 bases from V and 2 bases from J, with 16 bases between. The germline CDR1 and CDR2 sequences are SGHRS and YFSETQ. Written as DNA, the CDR3 is TGCGCCAGCATCCTAACGAGGGGAGACACAGATACGCAGTATTTT. Translation gives CASILTRGDTDTQYF.

The V call is TRBV27, the J call TRBJ1-2; D uncertain. This CDR3 is 13 amino acids long. Germline CDR1 MNHEY, CDR2 SMNVEV (reference sequence). The V gene lost 5 bases and the J gene lost 3 bases, with 10 bases spanning the gap. The chain's CDR3 is CASSPGMDYGYTF. CDR3 nucleotides: TGTGCCAGCAGTCCCGGAATGGACTATGGCTACACCTTC.

J is TRBJ2-6 and V is TRBV15; 7 bases agree with TRBD2. The germline V gene encodes CDR1 LNHNV and CDR2 YYDKDF (reference sequence). This CDR3 region has 19 residues. The V and J ends lost 0 bases and 0 bases, in that order; junction bases with no gene match: 8. The chain's CDR3 is CATSRDWGGKSSGANVLTF. The CDR3, as DNA: TGTGCCACCAGCAGAGATTGGGGAGGGAAAAGCTCTGGGGCCAACGTCCTGACTTTC.

This clone was found once. The chain uses TRBV28 and TRBJ2-7, with TRBD2 matching 15 bases. V shed 5 bases, J shed 5 bases, and the junction held 10 bases outside the gene matches. The CDR3 extends over 17 amino acids. CDR1 is MDHEN, CDR2 SYDVKM, per germline. CDR3 sequence reads: CASSPGLAGGHRDEQYF. The DNA of the CDR3 is TGTGCCAGCAGTCCGGGACTAGCGGGAGGCCACAGAGACGAGCAGTACTTC. Complete variable domain (other parts from reference TRBV28 and TRBJ2-7): DVKVTQSSRYLVKRTGEKVFLECVQDMDHENMFWYRQDPGLGLRLIYFSYDVKMKEKGDIPEGYSVSREKKERFSLILESASTNQTSMYLCASSPGLAGGHRDEQYFGPGTRLTVT.

The CDR3 nucleotides are TGTGCCAGCAGTTTACTGGCCGGCTACGAGCAGTACTTC. Encoded protein: CASSLLAGYEQYF. This rearrangement joins TRBV28 to TRBJ2-5, with no clear D. Near its end, the DNA agrees better with TRBJ2-7, so the J call may be wrong. This CDR3 is 13 amino acids long. Per the germline V gene, CDR1 is MDHEN and CDR2 is SYDVKM.

V is TRBV28 and J is TRBJ2-3, with D possibly matching TRBD2 (5 bases). Between the trimmed V and J ends, which lost 7 bases and 4 bases, there was a span of 15 bases. There are 14 residues in the CDR3. The germline gives CDR1 MDHEN, CDR2 SYDVKM. DNA of the CDR3: TGTGCCAGCATTCGGACTTGGGGTGCAGATACGCAGTATTTT. Amino acid sequence: CASIRTWGADTQYF.

The rearrangement joins TRBV7-9 to TRBJ2-1; no reliable D call. The CDR3 has 14 amino acids. Trimming cost V 1 base and J 5 bases, with 9 bases left between them. The germline gives CDR1 SEHNR, CDR2 FQNEAQ (reference sequence). The CDR3 DNA is TGTGCCAGCAGCTTAGTGTCAAGTAACAATGAGCAGTTCTTC. Residues: CASSLVSSNNEQFF. The full variable domain, with the rest looked up from reference TRBV7-9 and TRBJ2-1, is DTGVSQNPRHKITKRGQNVTFRCDPISEHNRLYWYRQTLGQGPEFLTYFQNEAQLEKSRLLSDRFSAERPKGSFSTLEIQRTEQGDSAMYLCASSLVSSNNEQFFGPGTRLTVL.

CDR3 coding DNA: TGTGCCAGCAGCCAAGATTACTCTGGAAACACCATATATTTT. Residues: CASSQDYSGNTIYF. This chain connects TRBV7-9 to TRBJ1-3; no clear D gene. CDR3 size: 14 residues. CDR1 SEHNR and CDR2 FQNEAQ come from the germline V gene (reference sequence). The V end lost 5 bases, the J end lost 0 bases, and 8 bases lay between the germline ends.

This clone was seen a single time. V gene TRBV27 combines with J gene TRBJ1-4; TRBD1 aligns across 8 bases. This CDR3 comprises 17 residues. Germline CDR1 is MNHEY and CDR2 is SMNVEV (reference sequence). V gave up 2 bases and J gave up 4 bases; unmatched junction bases: 9. CDR3 bases: TGTGCCAGCAGTTTAGGTCCCGGGACAGGAATTAATGAAAAACTGTTTTTT. It yields the protein CASSLGPGTGINEKLFF.

This sequence joins TRBV6-6 and TRBJ2-1; 13 nucleotides line up with TRBD2. Losses at the gene ends were 4 bases for V and 7 bases for J; bases not matched to a gene: 7. CDR3 length equals 16 residues. Germline V gene data show CDR1 as MNHNY and CDR2 as SVGAGI (reference sequence). The CDR3 region has the DNA TGTGCCAGCAGTTCCCGACTAGCGGGAGGAGGAAATGAGCAGTTCTTC. Translating gives CASSSRLAGGGNEQFF.